These 9 T cell receptor beta chains came from one sample sequenced in a study of blood T cell repertoires in COVID-19. TCRdb keeps only in-frame clones here, not all; method: immunoSEQ multiplex PCR. The sample shows some 37,000 clones, 85% to 90% of them seen only once. Sequencing was carried out using peripheral blood. Source of these receptors: a man in his 70s with acute or convalescent COVID-19.

This clone turned up a few times. The genes are TRBV11-2 and TRBJ1-1; weak D call: TRBD1 (5 bases). The CDR3 totals 13 residues. Germline assignment: CDR1 SGHAT and CDR2 FQNNGV. V shed 0 bases and J shed 12 bases, with 14 bases lying between them. The CDR3 coding sequence is TGTGCCAGCAGCTTAGATCTTCAGGGCAGGTCTTTCTTT. This gives the protein CASSLDLQGRSFF.

The chain combines TRBV24-1 with TRBJ2-1; 8 nucleotides match TRBD1. The CDR3 contains 16 residues. Germline CDR1 is KGHDR and CDR2 is SFDVKD. The V segment lost 2 bases and the J segment 0 bases; nucleotides outside the gene matches: 2. DNA for the CDR3: TGTGCCACCAGTGATTCAACAGGGGGCTCCTACAATGAGCAGTTCTTC. Its translation is CATSDSTGGSYNEQFF.

V usage is TRBV18 and J usage is TRBJ2-3; 7 nucleotides align to TRBD1. With 8 bases clipped from V and 4 bases from J, the junction kept 3 bases outside the gene matches. CDR3 length: 12 amino acids. The germline CDR1 and CDR2 sequences are KGHSH and LQKENI. For the CDR3, the DNA is TGTGCCAGCCACACAGGGGCAGATACGCAGTATTTT. It specifies CASHTGADTQYF.

The chain couples TRBV12-3 or TRBV12-4 to TRBJ2-5; D remains unclear. This CDR3 contains 11 residues. V was shortened by 5 bases and J by 5 bases, with 6 bases between the two germline ends. The CDR3 loop is CASSRVETQYF. CDR3 bases: TGTGCCAGCAGTCGGGTGGAGACCCAGTACTTC.

The V call is TRBV7-9, the J call TRBJ1-5, with D hard to call. This CDR3 is built from 14 residues. Germline V CDR1 and CDR2: SEHNR, FQNEAQ (reference sequence). Trimming cost V 2 bases and J 7 bases, with 12 bases left between them. CDR3 nucleotides: TGTGCCAGCAGCTTAACCAGGTCCGAACAGCCCCAGCATTTT. It codes for CASSLTRSEQPQHF.

The chain couples TRBV6-1 to TRBJ2-7, with a weak D call TRBD2 (6 bases). The germline gives CDR1 MNHNS, CDR2 SASEGT. Trimming removed 1 base from V and 6 bases from J, with 16 bases in between. There are 15 residues in the CDR3. CDR3 sequence: CASSEVFGGRVEQYF. The CDR3 DNA is TGTGCCAGCAGTGAAGTTTTCGGGGGACGGGTCGAGCAGTACTTC.

V and J are TRBV10-3 and TRBJ2-7, with D unclear. Germline CDR1 is ENHRY and CDR2 is SYGVKD. The CDR3 runs to 15 residues. Trimming left V 0 bases short and J 1 base short, with 10 bases between. This CDR3 is CAISESGSDSYEQYF. CDR3 in DNA: TGTGCCATCAGTGAGTCCGGTTCCGATTCCTACGAGCAGTACTTC.

The DNA for the CDR3 is TGTGCCACCAGTGACCCCGGGGAGCCCCGAGAGACCCAGTACTTC. This encodes CATSDPGEPRETQYF. The chain employs TRBV24-1 and TRBJ2-5, with D possibly being TRBD2 (5 bases). Germline values: CDR1 KGHDR, CDR2 SFDVKD. Trimming stripped 4 bases from V and 4 bases from J, with 15 bases between. CDR3 length: 15 amino acids.

This clone was observed a handful of times. The chain links TRBV10-1 to TRBJ1-5, with unresolved D. CDR3 size: 14 residues. Germline CDR1 and CDR2: WNHNN and SYGVQD (reference sequence). V gave up 6 bases and J gave up 0 bases, with 9 bases separating them. The CDR3 bases are TGCGCCAGCAGCGGCGACACTAGCAATCAGCCCCAGCATTTT. It yields the protein CASSGDTSNQPQHF.